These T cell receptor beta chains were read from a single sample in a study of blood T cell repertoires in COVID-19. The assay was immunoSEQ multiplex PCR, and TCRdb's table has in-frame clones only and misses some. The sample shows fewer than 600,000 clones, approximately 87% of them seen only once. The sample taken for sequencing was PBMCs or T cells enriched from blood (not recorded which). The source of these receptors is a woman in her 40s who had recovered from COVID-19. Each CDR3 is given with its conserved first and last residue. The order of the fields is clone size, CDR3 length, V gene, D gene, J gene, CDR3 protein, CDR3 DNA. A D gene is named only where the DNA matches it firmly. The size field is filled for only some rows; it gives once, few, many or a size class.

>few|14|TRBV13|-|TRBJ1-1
CASSVAGGNTEAFF
TGTGCCAGCAGCGTCGCAGGAGGGAACACTGAAGCTTTCTTT
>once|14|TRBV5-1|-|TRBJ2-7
CASSLNGETGEQYF
TGCGCCAGCAGCTTGAACGGGGAAACGGGCGAGCAGTACTTC
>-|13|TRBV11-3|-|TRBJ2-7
CASSFPPRDEQYF
TGTGCCAGCAGCTTTCCCCCTCGGGACGAGCAGTACTTC
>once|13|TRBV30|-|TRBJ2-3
CAWAGTWTDTQYF
TGTGCCTGGGCGGGGACTTGGACAGATACGCAGTATTTT
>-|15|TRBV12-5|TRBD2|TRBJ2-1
CASGLVLIAGSEQFF
TGTGCTAGTGGTTTGGTACTAATAGCGGGCAGTGAGCAGTTCTTC
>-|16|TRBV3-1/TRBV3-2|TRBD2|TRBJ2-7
CASSQGGLARYYEQYF
TGTGCCAGCAGCCAAGGGGGACTAGCGCGGTACTACGAGCAGTACTTC
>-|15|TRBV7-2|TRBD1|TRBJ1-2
CASSPATGGAYGYTF
TGTGCCAGCAGCCCAGCCACAGGGGGCGCCTATGGCTACACCTTC
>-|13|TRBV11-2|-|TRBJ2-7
CASSSGVGNEQYF
TGTGCCAGCAGCTCCGGGGTGGGGAACGAGCAGTACTTC
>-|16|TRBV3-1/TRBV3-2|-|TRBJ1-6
CASSQDWRSYNSPLHF
TGTGCCAGCAGCCAAGATTGGCGGTCCTATAATTCACCCCTCCACTTT
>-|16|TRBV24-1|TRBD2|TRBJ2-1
CATSDPGTSGYNEQFF
TGTGCCACCAGTGACCCCGGGACTAGCGGTTACAATGAGCAGTTCTTC
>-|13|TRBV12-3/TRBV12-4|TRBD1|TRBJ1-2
CASSRQGPRGYTF
TGTGCCAGCAGTCGACAGGGACCTCGGGGCTACACCTTC
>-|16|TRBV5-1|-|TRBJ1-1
CASSLVGGARGTEAFF
TGCGCCAGCAGCTTGGTAGGGGGGGCGCGGGGCACTGAAGCTTTCTTT
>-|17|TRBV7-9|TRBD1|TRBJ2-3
CASSWVRQGATTDTQYF
TGTGCCAGCAGCTGGGTTAGACAGGGGGCGACCACAGATACGCAGTATTTT
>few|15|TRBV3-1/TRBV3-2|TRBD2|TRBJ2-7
CASSLAGGPSYEQYF
TGTGCCAGCAGCCTCGCGGGAGGGCCCTCCTACGAGCAGTACTTC
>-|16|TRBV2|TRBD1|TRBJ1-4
CASSVSPGQGNEKLFF
TGTGCCAGCAGTGTTAGTCCGGGACAGGGAAATGAAAAACTGTTTTTT
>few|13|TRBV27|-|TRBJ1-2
CASAHGAGYGYTF
TGTGCCAGCGCCCATGGGGCAGGCTATGGCTACACCTTC
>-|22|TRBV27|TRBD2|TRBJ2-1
CASSHYDLPSVSGRKYDNEQFF
TGTGCCAGCAGCCACTACGACCTGCCCTCGGTTAGCGGGAGGAAGTACGACAATGAGCAGTTCTTC
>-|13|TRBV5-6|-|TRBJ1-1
CASSPGQNTEAFF
TGTGCCAGCAGCCCGGGACAAAACACTGAAGCTTTCTTT
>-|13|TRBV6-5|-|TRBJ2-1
CASSPTVHNEQFF
TGTGCCAGCAGCCCGACAGTGCACAATGAGCAGTTCTTC
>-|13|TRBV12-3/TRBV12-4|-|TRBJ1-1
CASSFQGRTEAFF
TGTGCCAGCAGTTTTCAGGGTCGCACTGAAGCTTTCTTT
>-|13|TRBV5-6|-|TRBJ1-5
CASSLSPGQPQHF
TGTGCCAGCAGCTTAAGTCCCGGTCAGCCCCAGCATTTT
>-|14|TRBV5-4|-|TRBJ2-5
CASSPPDRRETQYF
TGTGCCAGCAGCCCCCCTGACAGGCGAGAGACCCAGTACTTC
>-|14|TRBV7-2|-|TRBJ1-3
CASSPAGMGNTIYF
TGTGCCAGCAGCCCCGCAGGGATGGGAAACACCATATATTTT
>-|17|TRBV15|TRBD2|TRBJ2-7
CATSRAFGLAGGYEQYF
TGTGCCACCAGCAGAGCTTTCGGGCTAGCGGGAGGCTACGAGCAGTACTTC
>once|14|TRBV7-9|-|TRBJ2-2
CATRPGKGTGELFF
TGTGCCACCCGACCGGGGAAGGGCACCGGGGAGCTGTTTTTT
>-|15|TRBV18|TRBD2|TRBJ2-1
CASSRVAGDRHEQFF
TGTGCCAGCTCACGAGTAGCGGGAGATCGCCATGAGCAGTTCTTC
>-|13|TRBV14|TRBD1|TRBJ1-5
CASSGGGGQPQHF
TGTGCCAGCAGCGGAGGGGGCGGGCAGCCCCAGCATTTT
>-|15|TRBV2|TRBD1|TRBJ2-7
CASSEAGQGAYEQYF
TGTGCCAGCAGTGAAGCCGGACAGGGGGCGTACGAGCAGTACTTC
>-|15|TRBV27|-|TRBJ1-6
CASSLRGAYNSPLHF
TGTGCCAGCAGTTTAAGGGGCGCCTATAATTCACCCCTCCACTTT
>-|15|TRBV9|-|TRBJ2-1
CASSLGLPRYNEQFF
TGTGCCAGCAGTTTGGGACTCCCTAGGTACAATGAGCAGTTCTTC
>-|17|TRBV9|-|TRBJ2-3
CASSVDGRRSRMDTQYF
TGTGCCAGCAGCGTAGACGGGAGAAGATCCCGGATGGATACGCAGTATTTT
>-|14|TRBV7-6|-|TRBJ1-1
CASSLAAGLTEAFF
TGTGCCAGCAGCTTAGCAGCGGGCTTAACTGAAGCTTTCTTT
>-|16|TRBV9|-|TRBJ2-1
CASKGGPTSSYNEQFF
TGTGCCAGCAAGGGGGGGCCCACGAGCTCCTACAATGAGCAGTTCTTC
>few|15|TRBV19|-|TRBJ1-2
CASSIYWTAGEGYTF
TGTGCCAGTAGTATCTATTGGACGGCCGGGGAGGGCTACACCTTC
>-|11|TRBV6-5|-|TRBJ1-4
CASETREKLFF
TGTGCCAGCGAAACTAGAGAAAAACTGTTTTTT
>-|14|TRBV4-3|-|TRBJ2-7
CASSQGRGSYEQYF
TGCGCCAGCAGCCAAGGACGAGGTTCCTACGAGCAGTACTTC
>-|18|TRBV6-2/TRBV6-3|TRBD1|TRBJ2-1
CASSGDRGDYHRYNEQFF
TGTGCCAGCAGTGGGGACAGGGGGGACTACCATAGGTACAATGAGCAGTTCTTC
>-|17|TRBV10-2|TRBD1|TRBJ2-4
CARLPGQGVLAKNIQYF
TGCGCCAGATTACCGGGACAGGGAGTCCTAGCCAAAAACATTCAGTACTTC
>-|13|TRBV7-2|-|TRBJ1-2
CASSGTPNYGYTF
TGTGCCAGCTCAGGAACACCTAACTATGGCTACACCTTC
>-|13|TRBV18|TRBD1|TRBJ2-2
CASSRTGGGELFF
TGTGCCAGCTCACGGACAGGAGGCGGGGAGCTGTTTTTT
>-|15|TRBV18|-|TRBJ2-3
CASSPYGGSTDTQYF
TGTGCCAGCTCACCATACGGAGGTAGCACAGATACGCAGTATTTT
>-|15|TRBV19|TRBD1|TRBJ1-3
CASSPGTGGGNTIYF
TGTGCCAGTAGCCCTGGGACAGGGGGAGGAAACACCATATATTTT
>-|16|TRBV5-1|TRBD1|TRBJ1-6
CASSARQGSRNSPLHF
TGCGCCAGCAGCGCGCGACAGGGAAGTAGAAATTCACCCCTCCACTTT
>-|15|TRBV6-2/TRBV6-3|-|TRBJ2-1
CASSPYKDYSDEQFF
TGTGCCAGCAGTCCGTACAAAGACTACAGTGATGAGCAGTTCTTC
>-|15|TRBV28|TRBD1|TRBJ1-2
CASRSTTGGVRGYTF
TGTGCCAGCAGATCCACGACAGGGGGCGTGCGCGGCTACACCTTC
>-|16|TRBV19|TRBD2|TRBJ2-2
CASSTGTSGDTGELFF
TGTGCCAGTAGTACCGGGACTAGCGGAGACACCGGGGAGCTGTTTTTT
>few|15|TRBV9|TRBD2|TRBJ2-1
CASSASSGLYNEQFF
TGTGCCAGCAGCGCTTCTAGCGGATTATACAATGAGCAGTTCTTC
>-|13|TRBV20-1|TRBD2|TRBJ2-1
CSASSGRANEQFF
TGCAGTGCTAGTAGCGGGAGGGCAAATGAGCAGTTCTTC
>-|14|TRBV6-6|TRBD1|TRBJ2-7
CASSRDREDYEQYF
TGTGCCAGCAGCCGGGACAGGGAAGACTACGAGCAGTACTTC
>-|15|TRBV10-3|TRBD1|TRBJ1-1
CAISEADRMNTEAFF
TGTGCCATCAGTGAGGCGGACAGGATGAACACTGAAGCTTTCTTT
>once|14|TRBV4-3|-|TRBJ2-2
CASSQDISSGELFF
TGCGCCAGCAGCCAAGATATTTCGTCCGGGGAGCTGTTTTTT
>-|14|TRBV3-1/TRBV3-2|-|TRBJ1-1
CASSPLEMNTEAFF
TGTGCCAGCAGCCCCCTGGAGATGAACACTGAAGCTTTCTTT
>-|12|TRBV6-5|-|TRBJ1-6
CASSYQGAPLHF
TGTGCCAGCAGTTACCAAGGAGCACCCCTCCACTTT
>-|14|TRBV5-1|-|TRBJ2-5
CASSLAWAQETQYF
TGCGCCAGCAGCTTGGCCTGGGCCCAAGAGACCCAGTACTTC